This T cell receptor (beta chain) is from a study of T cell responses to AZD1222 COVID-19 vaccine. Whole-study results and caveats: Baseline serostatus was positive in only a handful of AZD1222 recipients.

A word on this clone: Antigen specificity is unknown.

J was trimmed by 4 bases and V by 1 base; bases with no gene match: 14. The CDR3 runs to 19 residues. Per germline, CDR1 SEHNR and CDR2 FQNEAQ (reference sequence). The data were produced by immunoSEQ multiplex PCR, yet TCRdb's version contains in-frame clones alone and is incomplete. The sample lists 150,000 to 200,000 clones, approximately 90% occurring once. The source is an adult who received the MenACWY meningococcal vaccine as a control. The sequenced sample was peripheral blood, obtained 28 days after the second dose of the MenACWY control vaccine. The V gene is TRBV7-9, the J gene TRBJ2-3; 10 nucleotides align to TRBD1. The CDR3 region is CASSLVNIFGTGVADTQYF. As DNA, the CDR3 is TGTGCCAGCAGCTTAGTTAATATATTTGGGACAGGGGTCGCAGATACGCAGTATTTT.